This T cell receptor beta chain was identified in a study of radiotherapy plus CTLA-4 blockade in lung cancer. Study outcomes and limitations: Following radiotherapy plus ipilimumab, tumor-derived TCR clones expanded in the blood. According to reports, early shifts in blood T cell clones, alongside interferon-beta, forecast response most accurately.

Measured with immunoSEQ multiplex PCR; TCRdb has only the in-frame clones, and not every one. Of more than 40,000 clones listed, 65% to 70% are singletons. The CDR3 runs to 16 residues. V was clipped by 5 bases and J by 1 base; unmatched bases: 4. CDR1 and CDR2 (germline): MGHRA, YSYEKL. Regarding this clone: The antigen is not known.

This material consisted of peripheral blood, taken from a patient treated with radiotherapy plus ipilimumab. The TCR sequence derives from a human donor with non-small cell lung cancer who had a partial response to radiotherapy plus ipilimumab. This chain joins TRBV4-1 and TRBJ2-3, with 12 bases aligning to TRBD2. The CDR3 DNA follows: TGCGCCAGCAGCTCAAGACTAGCGGGAGGCACAGATACGCAGTATTTT. Residues: CASSSRLAGGTDTQYF.